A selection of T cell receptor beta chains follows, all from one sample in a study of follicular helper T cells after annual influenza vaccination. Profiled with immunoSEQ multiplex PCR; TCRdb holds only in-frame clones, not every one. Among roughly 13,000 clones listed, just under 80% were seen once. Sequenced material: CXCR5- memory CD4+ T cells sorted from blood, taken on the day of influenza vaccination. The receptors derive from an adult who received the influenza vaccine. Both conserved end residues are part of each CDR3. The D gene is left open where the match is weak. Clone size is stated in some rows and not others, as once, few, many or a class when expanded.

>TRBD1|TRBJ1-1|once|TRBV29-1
CSVKGQGNTEAFF
TGCAGCGTAAAAGGACAGGGAAACACTGAAGCTTTCTTT
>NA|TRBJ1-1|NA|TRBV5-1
CASRRVGIMNTEAFF
TGCGCCAGCAGGAGGGTAGGGATTATGAACACTGAAGCTTTCTTT
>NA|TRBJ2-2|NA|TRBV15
CATSKEPGSGELFF
TGTGCCACCAGCAAGGAACCGGGGTCCGGGGAGCTGTTTTTT
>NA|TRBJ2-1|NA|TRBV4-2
CASSQAGAVYNEQFF
TGTGCCAGCAGCCAAGCGGGCGCTGTCTACAATGAGCAGTTCTTC
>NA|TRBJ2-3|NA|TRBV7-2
CASSLGLKDTQYF
TGTGCCAGCAGCTTAGGGCTCAAGGATACGCAGTATTTT
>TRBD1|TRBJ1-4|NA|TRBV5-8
CASSPAHGTGVNEKLFF
TGTGCCAGCAGCCCGGCTCACGGCACAGGGGTTAATGAAAAACTGTTTTTT
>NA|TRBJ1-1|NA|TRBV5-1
CASSLDRAGTEAFF
TGCGCCAGCAGCTTGGACAGGGCCGGGACTGAAGCTTTCTTT
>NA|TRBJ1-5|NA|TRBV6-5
CASSPRGRGNQPQHF
TGTGCCAGCAGTCCCCGTGGCAGGGGCAATCAGCCCCAGCATTTT
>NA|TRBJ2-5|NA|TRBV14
CASSQGPGQETQYF
TGTGCCAGCAGCCAAGGACCAGGCCAAGAGACCCAGTACTTC
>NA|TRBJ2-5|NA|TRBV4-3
CASSQGWGETQYF
TGCGCCAGCAGCCAGGGGTGGGGAGAGACCCAGTACTTC
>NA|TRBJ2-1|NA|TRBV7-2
CASSSRDSYNEQFF
TGTGCCAGCAGTTCGAGGGACTCCTACAATGAGCAGTTCTTC
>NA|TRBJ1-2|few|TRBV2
CASSGQLRNYGYTF
TGTGCCAGCAGTGGACAGCTTCGAAACTATGGCTACACCTTC
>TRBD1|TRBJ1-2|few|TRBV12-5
CASGLVLSRTGGGYTF
TGTGCTAGTGGTTTGGTACTAAGTAGGACAGGAGGTGGCTACACCTTC
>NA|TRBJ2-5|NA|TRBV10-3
CAIASSRETQYF
TGTGCCATCGCGTCTAGCAGAGAGACCCAGTACTTC
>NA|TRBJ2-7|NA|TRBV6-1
CASRQGFEQYF
TGTGCCAGCAGGCAGGGCTTCGAGCAGTACTTC
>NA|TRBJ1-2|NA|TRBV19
CASSIASSSRSYGYTF
TGTGCCAGTAGTATAGCCTCGTCGTCCCGGTCCTATGGCTACACCTTC
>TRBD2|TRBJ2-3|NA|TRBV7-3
CASSLRGGDTDTQYF
TGTGCCAGCAGCCTACGGGGGGGCGATACAGATACGCAGTATTTT
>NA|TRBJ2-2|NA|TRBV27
CASSLYRGTGELFF
TGTGCCAGCAGTTTATATAGGGGGACCGGGGAGCTGTTTTTT
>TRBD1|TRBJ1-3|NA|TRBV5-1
CASSFGQGVDTIYF
TGCGCCAGCAGCTTCGGACAGGGTGTAGACACCATATATTTT
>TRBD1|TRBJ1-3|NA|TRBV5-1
CASSLTTGALSGNTIYF
TGCGCCAGCAGCTTGACTACAGGGGCCCTCTCTGGAAACACCATATATTTT
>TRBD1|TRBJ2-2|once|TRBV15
CATSRDRYYANTGELFF
TGTGCCACCAGCAGGGACAGGTATTACGCGAACACCGGGGAGCTGTTTTTT
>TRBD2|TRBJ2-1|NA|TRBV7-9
CASSKSGGTLGQFF
TGTGCCAGCAGCAAAAGCGGGGGCACCCTAGGGCAGTTCTTC
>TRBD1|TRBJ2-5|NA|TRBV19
CATGWGQGWQETQYF
TGTGCCACCGGGTGGGGACAGGGGTGGCAAGAGACCCAGTACTTC
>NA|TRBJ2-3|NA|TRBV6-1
CASSEVSGSTDTQYF
TGTGCCAGCAGTGAAGTAAGCGGCTCCACAGATACGCAGTATTTT
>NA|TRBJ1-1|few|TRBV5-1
CASTQNRETEAFF
TGCGCCAGCACCCAAAACAGGGAGACTGAAGCTTTCTTT
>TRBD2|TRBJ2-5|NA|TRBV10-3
CAMSGDPQETQYF
TGTGCCATGAGCGGGGACCCTCAAGAGACCCAGTACTTC
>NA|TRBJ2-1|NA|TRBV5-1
CASSEAPGSYNEQFF
TGCGCCAGCAGCGAGGCACCAGGGTCCTACAATGAGCAGTTCTTC
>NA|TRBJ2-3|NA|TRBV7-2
CASKGRGEYTQYF
TGTGCCAGCAAGGGGAGGGGGGAGTATACGCAGTATTTT
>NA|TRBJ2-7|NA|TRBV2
CASRGDWLVPEQYF
TGTGCCAGCAGAGGAGACTGGTTGGTTCCCGAGCAGTACTTC
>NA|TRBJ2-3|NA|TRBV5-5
CASSLGRGRDTDTQYF
TGTGCCAGCAGCTTGGGGCGGGGCAGAGACACAGATACGCAGTATTTT
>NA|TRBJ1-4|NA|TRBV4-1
CASSQGVYNEKLFF
TGCGCCAGCAGCCAAGGGGTCTATAATGAAAAACTGTTTTTT
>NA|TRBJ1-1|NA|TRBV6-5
CASSLQFTGSNTEAFF
TGTGCCAGCAGTTTACAATTTACGGGTTCGAACACTGAAGCTTTCTTT
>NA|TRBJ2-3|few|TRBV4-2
CASSQDRFRDTQYF
TGTGCCAGCAGCCAAGATCGGTTCAGAGATACGCAGTATTTT
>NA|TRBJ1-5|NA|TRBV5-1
CASSWRGLSNQPQHF
TGCGCCAGCAGCTGGCGGGGGCTAAGCAATCAGCCCCAGCATTTT
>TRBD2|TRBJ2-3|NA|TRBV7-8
CASSLAGGGADTQYF
TGTGCCAGCAGCTTAGCTGGCGGGGGGGCAGATACGCAGTATTTT
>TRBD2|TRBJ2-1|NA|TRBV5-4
CASSGAGGPSYNEQFF
TGTGCCAGCAGCGGGGCGGGGGGCCCCTCCTACAATGAGCAGTTCTTC
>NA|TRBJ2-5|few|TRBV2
CASGGTTGPETQYF
TGTGCCAGCGGGGGTACTACAGGGCCCGAGACCCAGTACTTC
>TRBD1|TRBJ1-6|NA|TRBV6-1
CASTEQGYNSPLHF
TGTGCCAGCACCGAACAGGGGTATAATTCACCCCTCCACTTT
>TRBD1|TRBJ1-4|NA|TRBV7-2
CASSLAQDRVNEKLFF
TGTGCCAGCAGCTTAGCGCAGGACAGGGTTAATGAAAAACTGTTTTTT
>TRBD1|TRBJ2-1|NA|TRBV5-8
CASSLEGQGKLFGEQFF
TGTGCCAGCAGCTTGGAGGGACAGGGAAAACTCTTCGGTGAGCAGTTCTTC
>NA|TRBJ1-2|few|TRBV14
CASSQGWVPTGYTF
TGTGCCAGCAGCCAAGGATGGGTCCCTACTGGCTACACCTTC
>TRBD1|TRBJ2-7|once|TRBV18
CASSRTRAFTGVEQYF
TGTGCCAGCTCGAGGACCAGGGCATTTACAGGGGTAGAGCAGTACTTC
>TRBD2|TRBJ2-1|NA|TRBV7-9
CASSQRGNSYNEQFF
TGTGCCAGCAGCCAGCGGGGGAACTCCTACAATGAGCAGTTCTTC